The 19 T cell receptor beta chains below all came from one sample that was sequenced in a study of Ad26.COV2.S vaccination and SARS-CoV-2 variants. The data were produced by immunoSEQ multiplex PCR, yet TCRdb's version contains in-frame clones alone and is incomplete. The sample lists approximately 300,000 clones, around 84% seen once, with approximately 1.9% in the top ten. The treatment was: over 15 received Ad26.COV2.S at low or high dose, single or two shots; 5 received placebo; per-sample allocation not given. The samples date from day 63 after the first vaccine or placebo injection. The sample was peripheral blood, taken in a trial of Ad26.COV2.S vaccine versus placebo. These receptor sequences come from a person aged 18-60 years who received the Ad26.COV2.S COVID-19 vaccine or a placebo.

V is TRBV29-1 and J is TRBJ2-1; D unresolved. V lost 0 bases and J lost 3, with 9 bases in between. This CDR3 is 14 amino acids long. From germline, CDR1 is SQVTM and CDR2 ANQGSEA. The CDR3: CSVEDLVNYNEQFF. DNA for the CDR3: TGCAGCGTTGAAGATCTGGTTAACTACAATGAGCAGTTCTTC.

This rearrangement joins TRBV7-9 to TRBJ2-3, with D possibly TRBD1 on 6 matching bases. The CDR3 consists of 15 residues. Germline CDR1 is SEHNR and CDR2 is FQNEAQ (reference sequence). The V end lost 6 bases, the J end lost 0 bases, and 13 bases lay between the germline ends. The CDR3: CASSFNRVSTDTQYF. CDR3 sequence (DNA): TGTGCCAGCAGTTTCAACAGGGTTAGCACAGATACGCAGTATTTT.

J is TRBJ2-3 and V is TRBV19; TRBD1 is a possible D gene (5 bases). Trimming took off 7 bases at V and 4 bases at J, with 12 bases between the two ends. The CDR3 contains 13 residues. CDR1 and CDR2 from the germline V gene are LNHDA and SQIVND (reference sequence). The CDR3: CASNGRAPDTQYF. CDR3 sequence (DNA): TGTGCCAGTAATGGCAGGGCCCCAGATACGCAGTATTTT.

V is TRBV4-3 and J is TRBJ1-5; D is unclear. V lost 1 base and J lost 11, with 12 bases in between. The V gene's germline CDR1 is LGHNA and CDR2 YSLEER. This CDR3 is built from 13 residues. In DNA form, the CDR3 reads TGCGCCAGCAGCCAAGGTCTAAGGGCCGCCCAGCATTTT. Its protein product is CASSQGLRAAQHF.

About this clone: At the DNA level, this CDR3 is encoded by other sequences in the same sample as well. The chain has TRBV7-9 and TRBJ1-1; 7 bases agree with TRBD1. The CDR3 has 15 residues. Germline CDR1 and CDR2: SEHNR and FQNEAQ (reference sequence). V lost 5 bases to trimming and J lost 0 bases; unmatched junction nucleotides: 6. CDR3 residues: CASSPRQGMNTEAFF. The CDR3 bases are TGTGCCAGCAGCCCCAGACAGGGAATGAACACTGAAGCTTTCTTT.

The chain combines TRBV10-3 with TRBJ1-2; D might be TRBD1 (6 bases). Germline values: CDR1 ENHRY, CDR2 SYGVKD. The CDR3 has 13 amino acids. V lost 7 bases to trimming and J lost 8 bases, with 17 bases between them. The CDR3, as DNA: TGTGCCATCACCCTGGGGGGCCTCGGGGGCTACACCTTC. Amino acid sequence: CAITLGGLGGYTF.

This clone was seen more than once but under ten times. This rearrangement joins TRBV7-2 to TRBJ1-5; D gene ambiguous. Trimming removed 6 bases at V and 4 bases at J, with 10 bases between. The CDR3 has 13 residues. Germline CDR1 SGHTA, CDR2 FQGNSA. CDR3 loop: CASRLNPNQPQHF. CDR3 in DNA: TGTGCCAGCAGATTAAACCCAAATCAGCCCCAGCATTTT. Together with reference TRBV7-2 and TRBJ1-5, the CDR3 gives the full variable domain: GAGVSQSPSNKVTEKGKDVELRCDPISGHTALYWYRQSLGQGLEFLIYFQGNSAPDKSGLPSDRFSAERTGGSVSTLTIQRTQQEDSAVYLCASRLNPNQPQHFGDGTRLSIL.

The genes are TRBV5-1 and TRBJ2-7; 8 bases fit TRBD1. Germline CDR1 is SGHRS and CDR2 is YFSETQ. CDR3 length equals 14 residues. After removal of 0 bases from V and 5 bases from J, the junction contained 4 bases not matched to a gene. The CDR3 DNA reads as TGCGCCAGCAGCTTGGAGGGACAGGAGAACGAGCAGTACTTC. Protein sequence: CASSLEGQENEQYF.

The chain is built from TRBV3-1 (or the pseudogene TRBV3-2) and TRBJ1-2; perhaps TRBD1 as D (6 bases). Trimming pared 1 base from V and 8 bases from J, leaving 11 bases between. This CDR3 is 13 amino acids long. Germline assignment: CDR1 LGHDT and CDR2 YNNKEL (reference sequence). The CDR3 reads CASSQGIRGGYTF. The DNA for the CDR3 is TGTGCCAGCAGCCAAGGTATCAGGGGCGGCTACACCTTC.

This clone was seen only a few times. J is TRBJ1-2 and V is TRBV19; 8 bases are a match to TRBD1. V gave up 5 bases and J gave up 0 bases; unmatched junction bases: 8. The length of the CDR3 is 16 residues. The germline gives CDR1 LNHDA, CDR2 SQIVND (reference sequence). The CDR3 DNA reads as TGTGCCAGTAGTCCACGACAGGGGACAACTAACTATGGCTACACCTTC. Protein: CASSPRQGTTNYGYTF.

This chain connects TRBV19 to TRBJ2-3; perhaps TRBD2 as D (5 bases). The CDR3 sequence is 14 residues long. V shed 3 bases and J shed 1 base, with 8 bases lying between them. CDR1 and CDR2 (germline): LNHDA, SQIVND (reference sequence). CDR3 amino acids: CASSIKLGTDTQYF. CDR3 sequence (DNA): TGTGCCAGTAGTATTAAACTAGGCACAGATACGCAGTATTTT.

J is TRBJ2-6 and V is TRBV7-6, with D possibly TRBD1 on 5 matching bases. The CDR3 extends over 17 amino acids. Germline V gives CDR1 SGHVS, CDR2 FNYEAQ. Trimming removed 1 base at V and 2 bases at J, with 12 bases between. The CDR3 loop is CASSLGQGSAGANVLTF. The CDR3 nucleotides read TGTGCCAGCAGCTTAGGGCAGGGAAGTGCTGGGGCCAACGTCCTGACTTTC.

This chain links TRBV2 with TRBJ2-7, with TRBD2 identical over 11 bases. The CDR3 totals 14 residues. CDR1 is SNHLY, CDR2 FYNNEI, per germline. J was trimmed by 3 bases and V by 8 bases; bases with no gene match: 6. CDR3 sequence: CASRTTSGVYEQYF. In DNA, the CDR3 is TGTGCCAGCCGTACGACTAGCGGGGTCTACGAGCAGTACTTC.

This clone was seen more than once but under ten times. The rearrangement uses TRBV30 and TRBJ1-1, with D hard to call. The germline V and J ends were trimmed by 4 bases and 1 base, with 19 bases remaining between them. In germline, CDR1 is GTSNPN, CDR2 SVGIG (reference sequence). This CDR3 region has 16 residues. The CDR3 region has the DNA TGTGCCTGGACGTTTGGGAGGGATGGAACGAACACTGAAGCTTTCTTT. Translating it yields CAWTFGRDGTNTEAFF. Using reference TRBV30 and TRBJ1-1 for the parts outside the CDR3, the full variable domain is SQTIHQWPATLVQPVGSPLSLECTVEGTSNPNLYWYRQAAGRGLQLLFYSVGIGQISSEVPQNLSASRPQDRQFILSSKKLLLSDSGFYLCAWTFGRDGTNTEAFFGQGTRLTVV.

The chain combines TRBV5-4 with TRBJ2-5, with TRBD2 matching over 12 bases. With 5 bases clipped from V and 1 base from J, the junction kept 18 bases outside the gene matches. Per the germline V gene, CDR1 is SGHNT and CDR2 is YYREEE (reference sequence). CDR3 length: 20 residues. CDR3 coding DNA: TGTGCCAGCAGTGCTGGGGCGGGGGTTAGGACTAGCGGGATCCAAGAGACCCAGTACTTC. Translating it yields CASSAGAGVRTSGIQETQYF.

This chain connects TRBV5-1 to TRBJ1-1; D might be TRBD1 (5 bases). CDR3 length equals 15 residues. V shed 4 bases and J shed 0 bases, with 13 bases lying between them. The germline V gene has CDR1 SGHRS and CDR2 YFSETQ. The CDR3 here is CASSADNGMNTEAFF. The CDR3 DNA sequence: TGCGCCAGCAGCGCGGACAACGGAATGAACACTGAAGCTTTCTTT. The full variable domain, with the rest looked up from reference TRBV5-1 and TRBJ1-1, is KAGVTQTPRYLIKTRGQQVTLSCSPISGHRSVSWYQQTPGQGLQFLFEYFSETQRNKGNFPGRFSGRQFSNSRSEMNVSTLELGDSALYLCASSADNGMNTEAFFGQGTRLTVV.

The chain recombines TRBV12-3 or TRBV12-4 with TRBJ1-1; unclear D gene. The CDR3 loop spans 12 amino acids. V was shortened by 6 bases and J by 4 bases, with 9 bases between the two germline ends. DNA of the CDR3: TGTGCCAGCAGACTGTGGTCCACTGAAGCTTTCTTT. Translating it yields CASRLWSTEAFF.

The J gene is TRBJ2-3, the V gene TRBV5-1; 7 positions match TRBD2. The germline CDR1 and CDR2 sequences are SGHRS and YFSETQ. The CDR3 extends over 15 amino acids. V lost 1 base to trimming and J lost 4 bases; unmatched junction nucleotides: 6. CDR3 sequence (DNA): TGCGCCAGCAGCTTGCCCCTAGCGGATTCAGATACGCAGTATTTT. Translation: CASSLPLADSDTQYF.

CDR3 sequence: CASRPFGGPAGETQYF. In nucleotides, the CDR3 is TGCGCCAGCAGACCCTTTGGGGGACCAGCGGGGGAGACCCAGTACTTC. V usage is TRBV5-1 and J usage is TRBJ2-5, with 7 bases aligning to TRBD2. The V and J ends lost 5 bases and 5 bases, in that order; junction bases with no gene match: 15. CDR3 length: 16 residues. The germline V gene encodes CDR1 SGHRS and CDR2 YFSETQ.